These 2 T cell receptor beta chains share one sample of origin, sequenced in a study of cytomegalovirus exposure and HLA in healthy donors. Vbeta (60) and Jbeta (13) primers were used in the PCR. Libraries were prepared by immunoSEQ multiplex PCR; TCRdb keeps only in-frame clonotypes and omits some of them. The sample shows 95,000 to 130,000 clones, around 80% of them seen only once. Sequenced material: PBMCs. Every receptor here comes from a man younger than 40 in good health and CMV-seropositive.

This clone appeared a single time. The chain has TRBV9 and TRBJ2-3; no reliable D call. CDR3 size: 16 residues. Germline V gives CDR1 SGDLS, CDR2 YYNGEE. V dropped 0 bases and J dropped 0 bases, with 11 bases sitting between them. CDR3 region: CASSVGTPTSTDTQYF. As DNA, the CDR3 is TGTGCCAGCAGCGTAGGCACCCCGACTAGCACAGATACGCAGTATTTT.

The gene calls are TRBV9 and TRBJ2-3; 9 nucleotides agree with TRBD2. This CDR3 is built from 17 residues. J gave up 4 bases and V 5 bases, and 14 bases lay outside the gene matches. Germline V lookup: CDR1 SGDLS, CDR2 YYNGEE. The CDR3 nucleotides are TGTGCCAGCAGTCACCGGCAGCGGGGGGTAGGGTCAGATACGCAGTATTTT. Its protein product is CASSHRQRGVGSDTQYF.